This TCR beta chain appears in the sequencing data of a study of blood T cell repertoires in COVID-19. As for the study in general: Sources were T cells, B-cell-depleted T cells, or PBMCs; the material itself was cDNA or gDNA.

The data were produced by immunoSEQ multiplex PCR, yet TCRdb's version contains in-frame clones alone and is incomplete. The sample consists of about 100,000 clones, 70% to 90% of them appearing once. The CDR3 spans 17 residues. Trimming left V 0 bases short and J 3 bases short, with 12 bases between. Germline values: CDR1 LGHDT, CDR2 YNNKEL (reference sequence). This TCR came from a woman aged 45-65 years who had recovered from COVID-19. Material: PBMCs or T cells enriched from blood (not recorded which). The chain recombines TRBV3-1 (or the pseudogene TRBV3-2) with TRBJ1-6; maybe TRBD1 (5 bases). The CDR3, as DNA: TGTGCCAGCAGCCAAGACACTGACAGATACTATAATTCACCCCTCCACTTT. Residues: CASSQDTDRYYNSPLHF.